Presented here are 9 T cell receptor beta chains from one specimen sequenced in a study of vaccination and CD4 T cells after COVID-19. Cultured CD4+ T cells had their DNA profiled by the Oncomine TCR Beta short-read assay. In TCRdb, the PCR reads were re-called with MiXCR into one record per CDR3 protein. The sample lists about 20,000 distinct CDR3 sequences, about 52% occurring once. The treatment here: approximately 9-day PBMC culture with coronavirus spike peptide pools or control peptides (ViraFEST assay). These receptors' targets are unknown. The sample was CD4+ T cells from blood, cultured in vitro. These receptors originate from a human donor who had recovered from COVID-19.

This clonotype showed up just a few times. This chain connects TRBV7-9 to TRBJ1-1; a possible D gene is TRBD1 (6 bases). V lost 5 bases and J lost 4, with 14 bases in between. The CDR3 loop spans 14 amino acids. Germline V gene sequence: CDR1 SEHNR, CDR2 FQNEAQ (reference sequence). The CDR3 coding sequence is TGTGCCAGCAGCCAAGACCAGGGGACCACTGAAGCTTTCTTT. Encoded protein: CASSQDQGTTEAFF.

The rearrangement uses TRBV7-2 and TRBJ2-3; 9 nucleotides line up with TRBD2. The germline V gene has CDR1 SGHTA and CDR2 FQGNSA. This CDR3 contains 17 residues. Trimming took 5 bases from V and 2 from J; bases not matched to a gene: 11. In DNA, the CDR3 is TGTGCCAGCAGCCCAAGTAGCGGGGGCCCTCCCACAGATACGCAGTATTTT. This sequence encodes CASSPSSGGPPTDTQYF.

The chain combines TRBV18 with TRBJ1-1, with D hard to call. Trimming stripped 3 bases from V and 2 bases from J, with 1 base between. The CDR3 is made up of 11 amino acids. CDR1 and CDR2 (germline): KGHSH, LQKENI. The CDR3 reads CASSPNTEAFF. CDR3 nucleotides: TGTGCCAGCTCACCCAACACTGAAGCTTTCTTT.

The chain's CDR3 is CASLRRRNTEAFF. In DNA form, the CDR3 reads TGTGCCAGTCTTCGACGGAGGAACACTGAAGCTTTCTTT. The chain carries TRBV2 and TRBJ1-1; the D is unclear. The CDR3 covers 13 residues. The germline V and J ends were trimmed by 9 bases and 1 base, with 12 bases remaining between them. The germline gives CDR1 SNHLY, CDR2 FYNNEI. The variable domain in full, with the rest retrieved from reference TRBV2 and TRBJ1-1, is EPEVTQTPSHQVTQMGQEVILRCVPISNHLYFYWYRQILGQKVEFLVSFYNNEISEKSEIFDDQFSVERPDGSNFTLKIRSTKLEDSAMYFCASLRRRNTEAFFGQGTRLTVV.

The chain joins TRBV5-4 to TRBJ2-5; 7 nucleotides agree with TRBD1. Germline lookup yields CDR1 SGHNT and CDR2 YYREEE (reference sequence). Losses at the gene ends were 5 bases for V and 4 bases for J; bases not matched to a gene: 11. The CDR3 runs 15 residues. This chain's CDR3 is CASRLYRGSGETQYF. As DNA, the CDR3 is TGTGCCAGCAGACTGTACAGGGGAAGTGGAGAGACCCAGTACTTC.

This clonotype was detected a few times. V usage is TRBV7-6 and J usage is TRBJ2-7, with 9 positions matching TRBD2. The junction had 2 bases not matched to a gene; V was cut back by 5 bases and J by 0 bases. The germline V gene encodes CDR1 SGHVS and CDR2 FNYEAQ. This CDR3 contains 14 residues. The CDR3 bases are TGTGCCAGCAGCCGTAGCGGGAGCTCCTACGAGCAGTACTTC. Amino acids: CASSRSGSSYEQYF.

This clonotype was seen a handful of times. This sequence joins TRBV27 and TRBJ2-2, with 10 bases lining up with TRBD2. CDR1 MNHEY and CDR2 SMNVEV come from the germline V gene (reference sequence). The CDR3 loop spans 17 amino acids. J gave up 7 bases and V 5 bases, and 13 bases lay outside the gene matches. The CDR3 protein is CASSRSIPSGSYGELFF. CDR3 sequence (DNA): TGTGCCAGCAGTCGGTCAATCCCTAGCGGGAGTTACGGGGAGCTGTTTTTT.

The chain's CDR3 is CATSRDTATTEAFF. The CDR3 DNA follows: TGTGCCACCAGCAGAGATACGGCTACCACTGAAGCTTTCTTT. V is TRBV15 and J is TRBJ1-1; D not resolved. This CDR3 has 14 residues. Germline assignment: CDR1 LNHNV and CDR2 YYDKDF (reference sequence). V shed 0 bases and J shed 4 bases, with 9 bases lying between them. The whole variable domain, filled in from reference TRBV15 and TRBJ1-1, reads DAMVIQNPRYQVTQFGKPVTLSCSQTLNHNVMYWYQQKSSQAPKLLFHYYDKDFNNEADTPDNFQSRRPNTSFCFLDIRSPGLGDTAMYLCATSRDTATTEAFFGQGTRLTVV.

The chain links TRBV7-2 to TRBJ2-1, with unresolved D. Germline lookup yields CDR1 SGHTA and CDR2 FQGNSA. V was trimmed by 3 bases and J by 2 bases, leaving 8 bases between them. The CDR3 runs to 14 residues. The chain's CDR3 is CASSFSITYNEQFF. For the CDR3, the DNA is TGTGCCAGCAGCTTTAGCATTACCTACAATGAGCAGTTCTTC.